The present T cell receptor beta chain was sequenced within a study of blood T cells in healthy people across ages. Regarding the study as a whole: As age increased, TCR beta diversity per million T cells fell in a roughly linear fashion.

This CDR3 has 14 amino acids. The V segment lost 5 bases and the J segment 5 bases; nucleotides outside the gene matches: 6. The germline CDR1 and CDR2 sequences are KGHSH and LQKENI. A second 7 to 11 cycle PCR used barcoded and J-beta primers. TCRdb used MiXCR to reprocess the 5' RACE reads, holding one entry per CDR3 protein. The sample carries 630,000 or so distinct CDR3 sequences, about 34% recorded once. This clonotype was picked up many times. Its antigen is not identified. Sequenced input: blood. The receptor comes from a woman of 80 years or more in good health. This sequence joins TRBV18 and TRBJ2-5; 9 bases agree with TRBD1. The CDR3, as DNA: TGTGCCAGCTCATCGGGACAGGGTATTGAGACCCAGTACTTC. Residues: CASSSGQGIETQYF.